This T cell receptor (beta chain) was captured by sequencing in a study of siplizumab effects on memory and regulatory T cells. This CDR3 has 15 residues. Per the germline V gene, CDR1 is SGDLS and CDR2 is YYNGEE. Trimming left V 4 bases short and J 0 bases short, with 13 bases between. Points on this clone: Its antigen is as yet unknown.

Overall study findings and caveats: There appeared to be greater diversity in naive T cells than in memory cells, and naive T cells seemed major contributors to the alloresponse. Many proliferating CD4+ or CD8+ clones remained unclassified. Roughly 80-96% of them could not be assigned either a naive or a memory phenotype. Versus 26.9% in controls, the mappable alloreactive CD4+ clones averaged about 63% Treg-derived with siplizumab. Left unconfirmed was the suppressive function of proliferating Tregs from siplizumab cultures.

Clones were read by immunoSEQ multiplex PCR, and TCRdb kept only the in-frame ones, dropping some. The repertoire holds 100,000 or so clones, with 85% to 95% as singletons. Sequencing was done on a sample of CD4+ T cells sorted from blood. The origin of this receptor is a human donor in good health. V is TRBV9 and J is TRBJ1-2; D is uncertain. The CDR3 sequence: CASSPSAGANYGYTF. The CDR3 nucleotides read TGTGCCAGCAGCCCTTCGGCAGGAGCTAACTATGGCTACACCTTC.